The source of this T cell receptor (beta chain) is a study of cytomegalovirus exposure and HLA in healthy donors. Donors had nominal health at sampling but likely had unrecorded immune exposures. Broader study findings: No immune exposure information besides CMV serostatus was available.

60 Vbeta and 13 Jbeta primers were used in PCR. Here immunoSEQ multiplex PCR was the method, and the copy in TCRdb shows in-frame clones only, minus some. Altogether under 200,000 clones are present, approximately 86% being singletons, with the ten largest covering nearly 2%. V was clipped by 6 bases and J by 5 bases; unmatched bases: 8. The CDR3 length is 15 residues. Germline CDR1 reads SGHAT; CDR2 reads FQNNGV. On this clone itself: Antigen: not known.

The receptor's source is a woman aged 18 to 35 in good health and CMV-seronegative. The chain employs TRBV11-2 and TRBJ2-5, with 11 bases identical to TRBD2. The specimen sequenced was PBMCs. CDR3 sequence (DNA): TGTGCCAGCAGTACGGGACTAGCGGATGTGGAGACCCAGTACTTC. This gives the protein CASSTGLADVETQYF.